The 2 T cell receptor beta chains in this list originate from one sample, sequenced in a study of OX40 agonist ivuxolimab in advanced cancers. Profiled with immunoSEQ multiplex PCR; TCRdb holds only in-frame clones, not every one. The data contain 20,000 to 25,000 clones, roughly 84% of them seen just once; the ten biggest clones take up less than 35%. Sequenced material: CD4+ or CD8+ T cells sorted from blood, taken in a trial of the OX40 agonist ivuxolimab. The receptors stem from an adult with an advanced solid tumor such as melanoma, head and neck, liver or kidney cancer.

This clone was counted between two and nine times. CDR3 DNA sequence: TGCGCCAGCAGCCAGGGGGGACCCGGACCCTACGAGCAGTACTTC. This codes for CASSQGGPGPYEQYF. This chain connects TRBV4-1 to TRBJ2-7; D might be TRBD2 (6 bases). Deletions cut 3 bases from V and 2 bases from J, with 14 bases between. This CDR3 is built from 15 residues. Germline V gene lookup returns CDR1 MGHRA and CDR2 YSYEKL.

This chain links TRBV4-3 with TRBJ1-5; weak D call: TRBD1 (5 bases). Per the germline V gene, CDR1 is LGHNA and CDR2 is YSLEER. The CDR3 runs to 14 residues. The ends were cut back, 0 bases at V and 10 bases at J, with 13 bases in the middle. The CDR3 coding sequence is TGCGCCAGCAGCCAAGAGGAGGGGCTGGGACCCCAGCATTTT. Amino acid sequence: CASSQEEGLGPQHF.